This T cell receptor beta chain was obtained from a study of shared clonotypes between healthy human individuals. In the CD4+ fraction, cells were divided into CD45RA+ naive and CD45RA-negative memory subsets. Study-level points and caveats: Enrolling few donors narrowed the genetic and exposure-history diversity that was represented.

Splitting of each subset's genomic DNA was done evenly across several immunoSEQ plates. Data came from immunoSEQ multiplex PCR; TCRdb stores just in-frame clones and leaves some out. This repertoire shows more than 2 million clones, 85% to 95% found once; its top ten account for around 0.13%. Points on this clone: Its antigen is unknown.

CDR1 is SGHRS, CDR2 YFSETQ, per germline. Deletions cut 6 bases from V and 0 bases from J, with 13 bases between. The CDR3 sequence is 15 residues long. The sample taken for sequencing was naive CD4+ T cells sorted from blood. As for subset: CD45RA+ positively selected. This TCR was recovered from a young man in good health. The chain employs TRBV5-1 and TRBJ1-3; D unclear. Written as DNA, the CDR3 is TGCGCCAGCACGCCGGGAGCGCTCTCTGGAAACACCATATATTTT. As protein: CASTPGALSGNTIYF. The whole variable domain, remainder taken from reference TRBV5-1 and TRBJ1-3, is KAGVTQTPRYLIKTRGQQVTLSCSPISGHRSVSWYQQTPGQGLQFLFEYFSETQRNKGNFPGRFSGRQFSNSRSEMNVSTLELGDSALYLCASTPGALSGNTIYFGEGSWLTVV.